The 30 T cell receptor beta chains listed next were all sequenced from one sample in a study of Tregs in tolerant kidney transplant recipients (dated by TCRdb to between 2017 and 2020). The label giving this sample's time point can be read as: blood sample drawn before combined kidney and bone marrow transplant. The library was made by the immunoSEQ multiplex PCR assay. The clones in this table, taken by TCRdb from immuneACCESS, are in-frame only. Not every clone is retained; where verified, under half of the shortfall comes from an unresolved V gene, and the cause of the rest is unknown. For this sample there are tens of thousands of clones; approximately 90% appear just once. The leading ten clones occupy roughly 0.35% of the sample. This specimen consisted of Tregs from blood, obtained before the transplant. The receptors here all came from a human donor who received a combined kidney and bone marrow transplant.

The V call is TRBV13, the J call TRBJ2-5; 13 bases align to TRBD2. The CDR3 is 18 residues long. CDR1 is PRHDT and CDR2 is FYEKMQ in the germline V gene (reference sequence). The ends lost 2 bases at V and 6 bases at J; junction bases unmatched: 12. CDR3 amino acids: CASSLLPWTSGSSKTQYF. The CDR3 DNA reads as TGTGCCAGCAGCTTACTCCCGTGGACTAGCGGGAGTAGTAAGACCCAGTACTTC.

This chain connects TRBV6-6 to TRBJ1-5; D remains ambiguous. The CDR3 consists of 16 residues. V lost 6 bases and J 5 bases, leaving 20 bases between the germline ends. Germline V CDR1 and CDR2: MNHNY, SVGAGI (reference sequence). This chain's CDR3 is CASRVSMGGGDQPQHF. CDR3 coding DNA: TGTGCCAGCAGAGTTAGCATGGGCGGTGGAGATCAGCCCCAGCATTTT.

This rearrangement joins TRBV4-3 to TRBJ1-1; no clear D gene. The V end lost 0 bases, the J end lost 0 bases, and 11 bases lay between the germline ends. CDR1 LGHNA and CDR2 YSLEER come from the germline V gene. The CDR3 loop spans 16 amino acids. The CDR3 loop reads CASSQDLGRMNTEAFF. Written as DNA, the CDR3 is TGCGCCAGCAGCCAAGATTTAGGCAGAATGAACACTGAAGCTTTCTTT.

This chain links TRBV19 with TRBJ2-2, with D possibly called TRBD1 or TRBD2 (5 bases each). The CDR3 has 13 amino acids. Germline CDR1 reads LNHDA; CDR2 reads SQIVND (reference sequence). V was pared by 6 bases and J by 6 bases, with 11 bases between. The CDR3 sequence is CASRFQGAGELFF. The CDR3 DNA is TGTGCCAGTAGGTTTCAGGGAGCCGGGGAGCTGTTTTTT.

The CDR3 is CAISPAWTGVVQPQHF. The DNA of the CDR3 is TGTGCCATCAGCCCCGCGTGGACAGGAGTAGTGCAGCCCCAGCATTTT. The chain couples TRBV10-3 to TRBJ1-5; 7 bases match TRBD1. The ends lost 6 bases at V and 7 bases at J; junction bases unmatched: 15. In germline, CDR1 is ENHRY, CDR2 SYGVKD. The CDR3 sequence is 16 residues long.

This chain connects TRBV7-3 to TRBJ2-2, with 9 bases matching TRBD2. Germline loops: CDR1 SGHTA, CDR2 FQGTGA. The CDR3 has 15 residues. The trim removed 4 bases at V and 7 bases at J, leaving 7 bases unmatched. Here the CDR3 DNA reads TGTGCCAGCAGCTCGGGACTAGCTAAGGGCGGGGAGCTGTTTTTT. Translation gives CASSSGLAKGGELFF. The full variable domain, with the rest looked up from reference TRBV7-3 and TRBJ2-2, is GAGVSQTPSNKVTEKGKYVELRCDPISGHTALYWYRQSLGQGPEFLIYFQGTGAADDSGLPNDRFFAVRPEGSVSTLKIQRTERGDSAVYLCASSSGLAKGGELFFGEGSRLTVL.

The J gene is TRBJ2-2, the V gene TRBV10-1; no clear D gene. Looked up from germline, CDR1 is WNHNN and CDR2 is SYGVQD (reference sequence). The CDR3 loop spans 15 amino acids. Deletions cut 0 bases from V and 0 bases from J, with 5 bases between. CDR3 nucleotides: TGCGCCAGCAGTGAGTCCGGAGCGAACACCGGGGAGCTGTTTTTT. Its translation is CASSESGANTGELFF.

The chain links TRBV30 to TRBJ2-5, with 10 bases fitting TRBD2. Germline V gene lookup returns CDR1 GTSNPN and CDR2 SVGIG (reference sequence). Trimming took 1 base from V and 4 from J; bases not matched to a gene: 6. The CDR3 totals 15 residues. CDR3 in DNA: TGTGCCTGGAGTGGAAGCGGGAGGGCCATAGAGACCCAGTACTTC. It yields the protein CAWSGSGRAIETQYF.

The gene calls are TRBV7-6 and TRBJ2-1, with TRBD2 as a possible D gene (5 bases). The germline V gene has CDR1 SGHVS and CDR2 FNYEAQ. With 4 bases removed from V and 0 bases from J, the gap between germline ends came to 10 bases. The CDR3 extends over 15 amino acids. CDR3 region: CASSSLGSSYNEQFF. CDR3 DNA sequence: TGTGCCAGCAGCTCACTAGGGTCCTCCTACAATGAGCAGTTCTTC.

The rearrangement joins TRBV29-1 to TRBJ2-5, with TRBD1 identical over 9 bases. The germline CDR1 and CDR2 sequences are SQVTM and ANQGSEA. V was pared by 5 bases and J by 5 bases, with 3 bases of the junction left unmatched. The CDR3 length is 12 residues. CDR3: CSVTGTGETQYF. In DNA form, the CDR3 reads TGCAGCGTTACAGGGACAGGGGAGACCCAGTACTTC.

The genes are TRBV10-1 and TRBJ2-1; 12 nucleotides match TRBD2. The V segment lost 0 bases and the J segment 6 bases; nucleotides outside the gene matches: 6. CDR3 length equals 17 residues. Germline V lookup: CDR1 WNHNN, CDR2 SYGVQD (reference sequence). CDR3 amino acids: CASSESLTSGSLNEQFF. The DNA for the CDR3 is TGCGCCAGCAGTGAGTCCCTGACTAGCGGGAGCCTCAATGAGCAGTTCTTC.

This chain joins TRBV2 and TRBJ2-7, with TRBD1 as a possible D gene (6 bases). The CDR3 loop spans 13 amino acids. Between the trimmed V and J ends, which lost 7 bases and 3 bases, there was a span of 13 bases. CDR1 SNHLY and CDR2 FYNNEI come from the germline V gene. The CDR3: CASMNTGLYEQYF. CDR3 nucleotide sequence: TGTGCCAGCATGAATACAGGGCTCTACGAGCAGTACTTC.

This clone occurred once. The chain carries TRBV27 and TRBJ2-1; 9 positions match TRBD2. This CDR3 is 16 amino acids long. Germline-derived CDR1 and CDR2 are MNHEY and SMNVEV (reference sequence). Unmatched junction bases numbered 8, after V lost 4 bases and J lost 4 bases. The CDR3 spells CASSSPGLAYYNEQFF. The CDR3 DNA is TGTGCCAGCAGTTCCCCGGGACTAGCATATTACAATGAGCAGTTCTTC.

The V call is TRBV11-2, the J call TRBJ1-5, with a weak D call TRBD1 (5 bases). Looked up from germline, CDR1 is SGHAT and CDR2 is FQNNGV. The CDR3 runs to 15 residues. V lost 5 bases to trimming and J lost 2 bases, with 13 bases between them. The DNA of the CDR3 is TGTGCCAGCAGCCTATCAGGGTCGGGCAATCAGCCCCAGCATTTT. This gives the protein CASSLSGSGNQPQHF.

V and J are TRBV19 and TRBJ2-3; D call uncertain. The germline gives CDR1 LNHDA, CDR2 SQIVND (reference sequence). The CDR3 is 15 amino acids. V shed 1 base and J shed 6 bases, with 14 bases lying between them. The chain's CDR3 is CASSIVSTAKDTQYF. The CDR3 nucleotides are TGTGCCAGTAGTATAGTAAGCACAGCTAAGGATACGCAGTATTTT.

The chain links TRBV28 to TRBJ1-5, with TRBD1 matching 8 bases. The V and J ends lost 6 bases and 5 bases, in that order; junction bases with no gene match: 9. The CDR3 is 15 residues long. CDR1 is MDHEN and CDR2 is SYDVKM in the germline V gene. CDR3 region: CASSLGGQGYQPQHF. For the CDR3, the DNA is TGTGCCAGCAGCCTCGGCGGACAGGGATATCAGCCCCAGCATTTT.

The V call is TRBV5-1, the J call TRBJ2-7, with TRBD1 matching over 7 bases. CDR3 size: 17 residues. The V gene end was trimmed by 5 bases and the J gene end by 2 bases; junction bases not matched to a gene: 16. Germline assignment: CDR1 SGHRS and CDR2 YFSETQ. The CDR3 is CASSQVPLSGTAYEQYF. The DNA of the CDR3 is TGCGCCAGCAGTCAGGTACCACTATCCGGGACAGCCTACGAGCAGTACTTC.

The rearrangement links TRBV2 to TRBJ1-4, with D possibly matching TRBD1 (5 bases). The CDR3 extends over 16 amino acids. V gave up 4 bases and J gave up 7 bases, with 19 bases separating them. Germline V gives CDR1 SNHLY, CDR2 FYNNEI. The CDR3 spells CASSVGREDSSEKLFF. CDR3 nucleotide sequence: TGTGCCAGCAGTGTGGGCAGGGAGGATAGTTCTGAAAAACTGTTTTTT.

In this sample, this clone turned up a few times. CDR3 amino acids: CASRGLAGDEQYF. CDR3 DNA: TGTGCCAGCAGGGGACTAGCGGGAGACGAGCAGTACTTC. The chain links TRBV27 to TRBJ2-7, with TRBD2 matching 14 bases. CDR1 MNHEY and CDR2 SMNVEV come from the germline V gene (reference sequence). After removal of 6 bases from V and 5 bases from J, the junction contained 0 bases not matched to a gene. CDR3 length equals 13 residues.

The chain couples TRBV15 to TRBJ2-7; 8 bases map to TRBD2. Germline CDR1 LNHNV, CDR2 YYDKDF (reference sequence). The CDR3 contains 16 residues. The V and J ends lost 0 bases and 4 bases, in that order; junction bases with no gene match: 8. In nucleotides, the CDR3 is TGTGCCACCAGCAGAGACGGAATTAGCGGGACGTACGAGCAGTACTTC. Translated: CATSRDGISGTYEQYF.

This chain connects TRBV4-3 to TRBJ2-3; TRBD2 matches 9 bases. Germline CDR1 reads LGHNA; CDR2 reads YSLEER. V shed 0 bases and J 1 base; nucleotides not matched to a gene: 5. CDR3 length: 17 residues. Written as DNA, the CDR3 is TGCGCCAGCAGCCAAGACGTCCGGACTAGCGGCACAGATACGCAGTATTTT. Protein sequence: CASSQDVRTSGTDTQYF.

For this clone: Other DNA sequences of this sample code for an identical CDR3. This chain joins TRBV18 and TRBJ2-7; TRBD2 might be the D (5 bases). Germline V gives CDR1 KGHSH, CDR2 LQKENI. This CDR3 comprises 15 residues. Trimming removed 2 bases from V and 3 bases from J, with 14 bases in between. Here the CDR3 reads CASSPSSGLSYEQYF. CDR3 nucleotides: TGTGCCAGCTCACCAAGCTCCGGACTCAGCTACGAGCAGTACTTC.

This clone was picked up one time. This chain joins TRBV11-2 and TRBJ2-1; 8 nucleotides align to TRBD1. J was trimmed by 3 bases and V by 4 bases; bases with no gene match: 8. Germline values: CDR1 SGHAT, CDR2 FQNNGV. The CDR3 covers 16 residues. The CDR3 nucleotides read TGTGCCAGCAGCTCGGCCCCACAGGGGGTCTACAATGAGCAGTTCTTC. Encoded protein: CASSSAPQGVYNEQFF.

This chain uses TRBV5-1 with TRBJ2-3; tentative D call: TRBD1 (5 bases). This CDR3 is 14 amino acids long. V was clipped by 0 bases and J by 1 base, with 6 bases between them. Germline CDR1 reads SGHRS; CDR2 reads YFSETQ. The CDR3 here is CASSLARGTDTQYF. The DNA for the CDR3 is TGCGCCAGCAGCTTGGCCAGGGGCACAGATACGCAGTATTTT.

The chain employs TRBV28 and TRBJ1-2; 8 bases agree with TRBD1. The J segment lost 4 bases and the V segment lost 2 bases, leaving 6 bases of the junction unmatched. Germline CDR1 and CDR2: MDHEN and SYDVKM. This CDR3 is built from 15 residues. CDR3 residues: CASSLPTGESYGYTF. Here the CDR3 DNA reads TGTGCCAGCAGTTTACCGACAGGGGAATCCTATGGCTACACCTTC.

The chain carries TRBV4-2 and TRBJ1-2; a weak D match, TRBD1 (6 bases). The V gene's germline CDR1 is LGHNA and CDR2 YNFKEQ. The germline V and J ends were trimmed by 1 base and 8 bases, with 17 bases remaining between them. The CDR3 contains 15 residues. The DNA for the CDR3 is TGTGCCAGCAGCCAAGGTGGCCAGGGGATGGGGGGCTACACCTTC. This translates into CASSQGGQGMGGYTF.

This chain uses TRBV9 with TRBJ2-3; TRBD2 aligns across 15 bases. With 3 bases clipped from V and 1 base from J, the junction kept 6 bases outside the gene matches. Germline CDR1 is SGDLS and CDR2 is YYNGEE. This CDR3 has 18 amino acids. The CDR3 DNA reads TGTGCCAGCAGCGCCGGGACTAGCGGGAGGATAGGCACAGATACGCAGTATTTT. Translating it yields CASSAGTSGRIGTDTQYF.

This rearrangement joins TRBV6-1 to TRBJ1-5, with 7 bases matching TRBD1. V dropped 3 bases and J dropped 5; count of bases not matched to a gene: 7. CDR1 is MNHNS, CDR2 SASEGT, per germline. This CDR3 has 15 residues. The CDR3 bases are TGTGCCAGCAGTGAGGTGGCAGGGGGATATCAGCCCCAGCATTTT. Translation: CASSEVAGGYQPQHF.

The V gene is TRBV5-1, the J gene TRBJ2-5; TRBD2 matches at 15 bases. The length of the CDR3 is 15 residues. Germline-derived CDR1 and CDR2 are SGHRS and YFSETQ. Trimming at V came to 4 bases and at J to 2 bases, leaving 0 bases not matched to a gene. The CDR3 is CASSGLAGGQETQYF. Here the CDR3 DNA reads TGCGCCAGCAGCGGACTAGCGGGAGGGCAAGAGACCCAGTACTTC.

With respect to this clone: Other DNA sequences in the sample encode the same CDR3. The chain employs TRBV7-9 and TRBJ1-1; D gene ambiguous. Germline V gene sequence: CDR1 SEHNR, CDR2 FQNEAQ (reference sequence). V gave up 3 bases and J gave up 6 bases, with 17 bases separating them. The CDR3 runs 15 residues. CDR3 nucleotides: TGTGCCAGCAGCTTTATCCCGACTGCCCCCCCTGAAGCTTTCTTT. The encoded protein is CASSFIPTAPPEAFF.